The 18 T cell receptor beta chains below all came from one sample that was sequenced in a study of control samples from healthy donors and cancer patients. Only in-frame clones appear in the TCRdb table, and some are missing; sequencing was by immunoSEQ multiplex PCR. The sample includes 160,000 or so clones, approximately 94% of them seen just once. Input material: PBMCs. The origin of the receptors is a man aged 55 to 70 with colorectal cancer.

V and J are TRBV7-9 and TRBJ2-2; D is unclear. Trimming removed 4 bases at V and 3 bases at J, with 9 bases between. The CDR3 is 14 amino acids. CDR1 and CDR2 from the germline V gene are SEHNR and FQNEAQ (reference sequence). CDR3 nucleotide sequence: TGTGCCAGCAGCTCACCACAGTACACCGGGGAGCTGTTTTTT. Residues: CASSSPQYTGELFF.

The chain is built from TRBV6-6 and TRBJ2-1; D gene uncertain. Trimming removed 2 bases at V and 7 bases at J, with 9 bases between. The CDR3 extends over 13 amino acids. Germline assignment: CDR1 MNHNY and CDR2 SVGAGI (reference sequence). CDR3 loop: CASSYPDGNEQFF. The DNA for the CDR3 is TGTGCCAGCAGTTACCCCGACGGGAATGAGCAGTTCTTC.

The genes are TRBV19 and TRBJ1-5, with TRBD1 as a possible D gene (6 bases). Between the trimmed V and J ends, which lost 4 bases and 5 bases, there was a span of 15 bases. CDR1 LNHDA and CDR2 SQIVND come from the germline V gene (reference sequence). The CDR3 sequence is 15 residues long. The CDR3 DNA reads TGTGCCAGTAGTAACTCAGGGGATCCATATCAGCCCCAGCATTTT. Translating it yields CASSNSGDPYQPQHF.

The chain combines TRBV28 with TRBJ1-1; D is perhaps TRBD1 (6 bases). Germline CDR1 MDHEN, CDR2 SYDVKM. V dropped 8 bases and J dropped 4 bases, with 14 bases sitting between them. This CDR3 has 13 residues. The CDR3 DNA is TGTGCCAGCCGGGCCGCAGGGGTCACTGAAGCTTTCTTT. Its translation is CASRAAGVTEAFF.

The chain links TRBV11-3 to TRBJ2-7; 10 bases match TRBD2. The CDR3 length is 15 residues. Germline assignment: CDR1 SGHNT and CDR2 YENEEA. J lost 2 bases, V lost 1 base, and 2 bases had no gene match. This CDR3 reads CASSLALAGAYEQYF. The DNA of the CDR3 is TGTGCCAGCAGCTTAGCTCTAGCGGGGGCCTACGAGCAGTACTTC.

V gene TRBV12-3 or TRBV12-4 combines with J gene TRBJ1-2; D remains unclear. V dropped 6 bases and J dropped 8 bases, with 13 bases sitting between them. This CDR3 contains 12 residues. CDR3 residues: CASSPPGSGYTF. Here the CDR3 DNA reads TGTGCCAGCAGCCCTCCGGGGTCCGGCTACACCTTC.

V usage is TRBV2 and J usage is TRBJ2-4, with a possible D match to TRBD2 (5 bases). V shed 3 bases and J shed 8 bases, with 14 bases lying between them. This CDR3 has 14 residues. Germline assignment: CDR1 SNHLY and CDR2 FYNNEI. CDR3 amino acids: CASSDREGWDIQYF. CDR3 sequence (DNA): TGTGCCAGCAGTGACCGGGAAGGGTGGGACATTCAGTACTTC.

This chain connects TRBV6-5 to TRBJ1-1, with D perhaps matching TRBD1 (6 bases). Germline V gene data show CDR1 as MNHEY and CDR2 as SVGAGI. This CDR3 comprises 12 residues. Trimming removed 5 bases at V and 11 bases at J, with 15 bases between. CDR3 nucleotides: TGTGCCAGCAGTCCCAGGGGAGAATTTGCTTTCTTT. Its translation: CASSPRGEFAFF.

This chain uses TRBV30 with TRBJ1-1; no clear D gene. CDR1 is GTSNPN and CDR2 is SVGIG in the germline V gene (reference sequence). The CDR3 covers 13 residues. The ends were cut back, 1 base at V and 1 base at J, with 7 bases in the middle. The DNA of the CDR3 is TGTGCCTGGAGTGCCCAGAGGAACACTGAAGCTTTCTTT. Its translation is CAWSAQRNTEAFF.

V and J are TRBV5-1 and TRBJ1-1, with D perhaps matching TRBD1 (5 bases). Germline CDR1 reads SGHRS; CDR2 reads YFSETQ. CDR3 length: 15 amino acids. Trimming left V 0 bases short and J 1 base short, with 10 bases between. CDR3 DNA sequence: TGCGCCAGCAGCTTGGAGTCAGGGAGGAACACTGAAGCTTTCTTT. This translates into CASSLESGRNTEAFF.

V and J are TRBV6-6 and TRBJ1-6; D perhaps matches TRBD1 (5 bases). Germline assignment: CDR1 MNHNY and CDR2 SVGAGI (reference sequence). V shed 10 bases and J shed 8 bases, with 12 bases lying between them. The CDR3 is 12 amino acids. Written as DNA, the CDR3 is TGTGCCACCCGGGTGGGGGATTCACCCCTCCACTTT. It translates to CATRVGDSPLHF.

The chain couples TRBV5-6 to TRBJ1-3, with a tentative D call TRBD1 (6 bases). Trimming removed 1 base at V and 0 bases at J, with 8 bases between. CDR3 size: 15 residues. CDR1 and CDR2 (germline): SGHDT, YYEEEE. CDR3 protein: CASSLRQASGNTIYF. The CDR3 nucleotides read TGTGCCAGCAGCTTGCGACAGGCCTCTGGAAACACCATATATTTT.

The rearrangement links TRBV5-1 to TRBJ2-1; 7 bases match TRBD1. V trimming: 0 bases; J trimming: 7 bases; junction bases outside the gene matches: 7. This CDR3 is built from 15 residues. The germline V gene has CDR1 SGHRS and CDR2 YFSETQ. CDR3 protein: CASSLVGDSQNEQFF. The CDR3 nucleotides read TGCGCCAGCAGCTTGGTTGGGGACAGCCAAAATGAGCAGTTCTTC. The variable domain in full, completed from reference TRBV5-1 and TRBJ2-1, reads KAGVTQTPRYLIKTRGQQVTLSCSPISGHRSVSWYQQTPGQGLQFLFEYFSETQRNKGNFPGRFSGRQFSNSRSEMNVSTLELGDSALYLCASSLVGDSQNEQFFGPGTRLTVL.

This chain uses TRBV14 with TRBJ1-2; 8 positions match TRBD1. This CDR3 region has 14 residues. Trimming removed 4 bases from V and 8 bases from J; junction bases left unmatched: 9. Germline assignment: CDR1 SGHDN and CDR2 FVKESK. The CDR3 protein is CASSLGQGMWGYTF. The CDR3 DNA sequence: TGTGCCAGCAGCCTAGGACAGGGAATGTGGGGCTACACCTTC. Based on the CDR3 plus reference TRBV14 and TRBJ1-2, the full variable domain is EAGVTQFPSHSVIEKGQTVTLRCDPISGHDNLYWYRRVMGKEIKFLLHFVKESKQDESGMPNNRFLAERTGGTYSTLKVQPAELEDSGVYFCASSLGQGMWGYTFGSGTRLTVV.

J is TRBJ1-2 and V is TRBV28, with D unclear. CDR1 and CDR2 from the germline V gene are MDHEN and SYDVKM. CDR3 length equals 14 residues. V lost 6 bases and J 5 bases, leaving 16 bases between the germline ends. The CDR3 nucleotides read TGTGCCAGCAGCTCATCCCACCTCCCTTATGGCTACACCTTC. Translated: CASSSSHLPYGYTF.

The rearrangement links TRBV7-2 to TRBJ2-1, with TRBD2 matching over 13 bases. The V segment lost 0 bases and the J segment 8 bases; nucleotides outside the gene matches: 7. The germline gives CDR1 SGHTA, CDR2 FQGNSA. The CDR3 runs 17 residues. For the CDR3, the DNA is TGTGCCAGCAGCTTAGCCCCACTAGCGGGGGGGCAGGATGAGCAGTTCTTC. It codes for CASSLAPLAGGQDEQFF.

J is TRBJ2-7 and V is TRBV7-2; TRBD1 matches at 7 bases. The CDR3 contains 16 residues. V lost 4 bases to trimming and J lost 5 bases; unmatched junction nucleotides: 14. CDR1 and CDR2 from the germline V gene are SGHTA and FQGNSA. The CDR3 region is CASSSLDRTTGNEQYF. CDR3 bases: TGTGCCAGCAGCTCCCTGGACAGGACAACAGGGAACGAGCAGTACTTC.

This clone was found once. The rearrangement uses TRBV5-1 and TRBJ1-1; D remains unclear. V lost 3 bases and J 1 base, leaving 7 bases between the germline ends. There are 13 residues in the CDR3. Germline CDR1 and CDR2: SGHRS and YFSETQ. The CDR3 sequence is CASSSPGNTEAFF. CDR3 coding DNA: TGCGCCAGCAGCTCCCCTGGGAACACTGAAGCTTTCTTT. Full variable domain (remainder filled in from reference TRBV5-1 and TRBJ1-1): KAGVTQTPRYLIKTRGQQVTLSCSPISGHRSVSWYQQTPGQGLQFLFEYFSETQRNKGNFPGRFSGRQFSNSRSEMNVSTLELGDSALYLCASSSPGNTEAFFGQGTRLTVV.